The present entry profiles one T cell receptor beta chain with its context. Its antigen is not identified. Trimming left V 5 bases short and J 7 bases short, with 8 bases between. Germline CDR1 SEHNR, CDR2 FQNEAQ (reference sequence). CDR3 length: 12 amino acids. This specimen belongs to a study of graft-versus-host responses after intestinal transplantation. Study-level information: Recipients got multivisceral, liver-intestinal, or isolated intestinal transplants.

Study outcomes and limitations: Individuals carrying graft-donor T cell macrochimerism showed high graft-versus-host to host-versus-graft clonal ratios in allografts.

The repertoire was sequenced with immunoSEQ multiplex PCR; TCRdb's copy has only in-frame clones and lacks some. The sample has 43,000 or so clones, 90% to 95% seen once. The sequencing here drew on PBMCs, taken 750 to 850 days after a first intestinal transplant, on the day of a second. The receptor was derived from a human patient who received an intestinal transplant, so some T cells may come from the graft donor. J is TRBJ2-2 and V is TRBV7-9, with D possibly being TRBD2 (6 bases). CDR3 residues: CASSPGGGELFF. CDR3 sequence (DNA): TGTGCCAGCAGCCCCGGGGGCGGGGAGCTGTTTTTT.